Listed here are 9 T cell receptor beta chains from one sample, sequenced in a study of regulatory T cells in long-lasting Graves disease. With iRepertoire HTBI primers and Arm-PCR of CDR3 regions, TCR beta libraries were built. MiXCR, applied by TCRdb to the multiplex PCR reads, yields one record per CDR3 protein. The sample consists of approximately 400,000 distinct CDR3 sequences, about 16% of them appearing once. Time point defined: newly diagnosed GD, antithyroid drugs for less than 3 months. RNA from PBMCs was the source of the TCR library. The same sample was also studied in work on T cells in Graves' hyperthyroidism and ophthalmopathy.

This sample comprised peripheral blood mononuclear cells (PBMCs), obtained at new diagnosis, from a patient treated with antithyroid drugs. These receptors were obtained from a woman in her twenties or thirties with Graves disease.

In regard to this clonotype: This may arise from a read error, as a much more abundant clone is one base away. The chain recombines TRBV7-3 with TRBJ2-2; TRBD2 matches at 10 bases. The V gene's germline CDR1 is SGHTA and CDR2 FQGTGA. J gave up 2 bases and V 5 bases, and 2 bases lay outside the gene matches. The CDR3 runs to 15 residues. The CDR3 DNA follows: TGTGCCAGCAGCCCTAGCGGGAGTAACACCGGGGAGCTGTTTTTT. Protein product: CASSPSGSNTGELFF.

This clonotype was picked up many times. The gene calls are TRBV10-1 and TRBJ2-1, with TRBD2 identical over 9 bases. The J segment lost 6 bases and the V segment lost 4 bases, leaving 10 bases of the junction unmatched. Germline V gives CDR1 WNHNN, CDR2 SYGVQD (reference sequence). CDR3 length: 16 residues. The CDR3 DNA reads TGCGCCAGCAGTGCTGAGCTGGGACTAGCTGTCAATGAGCAGTTCTTC. As protein: CASSAELGLAVNEQFF.

A single count supports this clonotype. This may arise from a read error, as a much more abundant clone is one base away. This chain connects TRBV11-2 to TRBJ2-1; the D gene could be TRBD1 or TRBD2 (5 bases each). The CDR3 runs to 19 residues. V was trimmed by 0 bases and J by 0 bases, leaving 18 bases between them. Per the germline V gene, CDR1 is SGHAT and CDR2 is FQNNGV. The CDR3 coding sequence is TGTGCCAGCAGCTTAGAGGGGGTTGGGGTCTTCAGCTCCTACAATGAGCAGTTCTTC. Translating gives CASSLEGVGVFSSYNEQFF.

In this sample, this clonotype turned up a few times. The genes are TRBV6-1 and TRBJ2-2; the match to TRBD2 covers 9 bases. Unmatched junction bases numbered 5, after V lost 5 bases and J lost 7 bases. CDR3 length equals 14 residues. In germline, CDR1 is MNHNS, CDR2 SASEGT. The chain's CDR3 is CASSRREGVGELFF. The CDR3 nucleotides read TGTGCCAGCAGTCGGCGGGAGGGCGTCGGGGAGCTGTTTTTT.

The chain is built from TRBV19 and TRBJ2-7; D is possibly TRBD1 (6 bases). There are 15 residues in the CDR3. Germline CDR1 is LNHDA and CDR2 is SQIVND (reference sequence). The ends were cut back, 3 bases at V and 0 bases at J, with 12 bases in the middle. This CDR3 reads CASSIIGTFSYEQYF. The CDR3 DNA reads as TGTGCCAGTAGTATCATCGGGACATTCTCCTACGAGCAGTACTTC.

This clonotype was seen many times. The chain uses TRBV10-3 and TRBJ1-1; D perhaps matches TRBD1 (6 bases). This CDR3 has 14 amino acids. Deletions cut 3 bases from V and 4 bases from J, with 12 bases between. Per the germline V gene, CDR1 is ENHRY and CDR2 is SYGVKD. This CDR3 reads CAISDLSTGTEAFF. CDR3 DNA sequence: TGTGCCATCAGTGACTTGTCGACAGGCACTGAAGCTTTCTTT.

The V and J genes are TRBV5-1 and TRBJ2-5, with TRBD2 identical over 7 bases. CDR1 SGHRS and CDR2 YFSETQ come from the germline V gene. V shed 4 bases and J 7 bases; nucleotides not matched to a gene: 16. The CDR3 loop spans 16 amino acids. The CDR3 here is CASSPVGLEPEGTQYF. DNA of the CDR3: TGCGCCAGCAGCCCCGTCGGACTAGAGCCCGAAGGGACCCAGTACTTC.

As concerns this clonotype: A read error is likely here: a far larger clone is one base away. The chain is built from TRBV5-1 and TRBJ2-5; 9 positions match TRBD2. The germline V gene has CDR1 SGHRS and CDR2 YFSETQ. CDR3 length equals 14 residues. The junction had 10 bases not matched to a gene; V was cut back by 2 bases and J by 11 bases. The chain's CDR3 is CASSLAGGHNEQYF. The CDR3 bases are TGCGCCAGCAGCTTAGCGGGAGGACACAATGAGCAGTACTTC.

This clonotype was recorded at least ten times. The J gene is TRBJ2-5, the V gene TRBV20-1; either TRBD1 or TRBD2 may fit D (7 bases each). The CDR3 sequence is 13 residues long. Germline-derived CDR1 and CDR2 are DFQATT and SNEGSKA (reference sequence). Trimming took off 4 bases at V and 5 bases at J, with 14 bases between the two ends. CDR3 in amino acids: CSAIAGGAETQYF. The CDR3 nucleotides are TGCAGTGCTATTGCAGGGGGGGCTGAGACCCAGTACTTC.